These T cell receptor beta chains were read from a single sample in a study of T cells in Graves' hyperthyroidism and ophthalmopathy. TCRdb fed the multiplex PCR reads into MiXCR, producing one record per CDR3 protein. The repertoire has approximately 590,000 distinct CDR3 sequences, about half of them found once; the top ten carry 8% to 8.5%. Sequenced: peripheral blood or thyroid tissue (not recorded which). The receptors originated from a woman under 30 with Graves' hyperthyroidism. Both conserved end residues are trimmed from each CDR3.

J gene,V gene,CDR3 protein
TRBJ2-5,TRBV10-3,AISGLETQY
TRBJ2-7,TRBV2,ASSLGPNYEQY
TRBJ1-2,TRBV29-1,SVEGVGQGHGYGYT
TRBJ1-2,TRBV29-1,SVEEGRTGVYGYT
TRBJ2-7,TRBV29-1,SVEEGPPTYEQY
TRBJ1-2,TRBV7-2,ASSQELRGPYGYT
TRBJ1-6,TRBV10-3,AISDMTGSSYNSPLH
TRBJ2-5,TRBV2,ASSEAERTVNQETQY
TRBJ2-5,TRBV12-3/TRBV12-4,ASSYGSLGETQY
TRBJ2-7,TRBV10-3,AIKSVTPGGQQY
TRBJ1-5,TRBV24-1,ATSDADRASPQH
TRBJ2-5,TRBV15,ATSRDPSGTETQY
TRBJ2-7,TRBV10-3,AIRGLAGGTYEQY
TRBJ2-7,TRBV11-2,ASSLQGRYEQY
TRBJ1-1,TRBV7-3,ASSSWPGDTEAF
TRBJ2-3,TRBV7-9,ASRPHPAAGGGTDTQY
TRBJ1-1,TRBV29-1,SVVGTMGTEAF
TRBJ2-7,TRBV7-2,ASTPGTVYEQY
TRBJ1-5,TRBV12-3/TRBV12-4,ASRDRGQPQH
TRBJ2-5,TRBV19,ASSSGRRLETQY
TRBJ2-2,TRBV24-1,ATSELAGDGELF
TRBJ1-5,TRBV7-9,ASSLVDRHSNQPQH
TRBJ2-7,TRBV20-1,SARAGLAGDNEQY
TRBJ2-6,TRBV15,ATSRKGWGANVLT
TRBJ1-1,TRBV19,ASSGQGALEAF
TRBJ2-7,TRBV29-1,SVELADTGEQY
TRBJ1-2,TRBV19,ASSKGLNYGYT
TRBJ1-2,TRBV15,ATSRGTPNYGYT
TRBJ1-4,TRBV25-1,ASSDQGHEKLF